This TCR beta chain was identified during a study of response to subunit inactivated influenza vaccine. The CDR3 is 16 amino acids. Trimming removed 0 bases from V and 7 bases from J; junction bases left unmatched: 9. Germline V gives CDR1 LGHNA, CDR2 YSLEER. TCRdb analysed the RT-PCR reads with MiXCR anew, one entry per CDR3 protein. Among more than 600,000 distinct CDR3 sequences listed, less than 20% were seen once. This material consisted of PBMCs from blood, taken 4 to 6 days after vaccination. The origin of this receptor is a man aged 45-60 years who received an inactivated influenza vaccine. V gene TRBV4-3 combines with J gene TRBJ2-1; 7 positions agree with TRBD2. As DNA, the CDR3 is TGCGCCAGCAGCCAAGATATGGGGGAGGGTTTTAATGAGCAGTTCTTC. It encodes CASSQDMGEGFNEQFF.